This T cell receptor beta chain is from a study of T cell changes during pregnancy in multiple sclerosis. The CDR3 has 13 amino acids. Between the trimmed V and J ends, which lost 3 bases and 10 bases, there was a span of 15 bases. The V gene's germline CDR1 is SGHVS and CDR2 FNYEAQ. Repertoires were generated with immunoSEQ multiplex PCR, while TCRdb's copy carries only in-frame clones and drops some. Counted here are fewer than 85,000 clones, 94% occurring once; the ten biggest clones make up 2.5%. The V call is TRBV7-6, the J call TRBJ1-1, with D perhaps matching TRBD1 (5 bases). This TCR derives from a female donor with multiple sclerosis, enrolled in a pregnancy study. Source: peripheral blood, taken in the third trimester of pregnancy. CDR3 nucleotides: TGTGCCAGCAGCTTCGGATTGCAGGGCGGAGCTTTCTTT. It codes for CASSFGLQGGAFF.